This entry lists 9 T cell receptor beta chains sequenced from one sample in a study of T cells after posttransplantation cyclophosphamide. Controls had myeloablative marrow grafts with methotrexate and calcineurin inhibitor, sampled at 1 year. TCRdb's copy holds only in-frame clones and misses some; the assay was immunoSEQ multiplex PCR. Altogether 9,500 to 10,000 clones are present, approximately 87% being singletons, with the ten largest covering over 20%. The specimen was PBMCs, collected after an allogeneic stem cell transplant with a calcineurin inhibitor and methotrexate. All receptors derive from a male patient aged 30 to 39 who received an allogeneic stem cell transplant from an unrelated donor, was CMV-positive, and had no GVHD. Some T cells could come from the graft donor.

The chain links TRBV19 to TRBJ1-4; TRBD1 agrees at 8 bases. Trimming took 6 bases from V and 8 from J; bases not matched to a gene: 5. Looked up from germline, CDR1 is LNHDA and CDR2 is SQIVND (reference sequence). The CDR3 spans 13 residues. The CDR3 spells CASRSGGREKLFF. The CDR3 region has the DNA TGTGCCAGTAGATCAGGGGGCAGAGAAAAACTGTTTTTT.

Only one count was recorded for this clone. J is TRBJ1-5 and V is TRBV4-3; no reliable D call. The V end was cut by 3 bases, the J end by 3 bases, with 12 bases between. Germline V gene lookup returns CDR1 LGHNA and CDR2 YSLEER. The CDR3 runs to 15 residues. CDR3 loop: CASSQDYSPNQPQHF. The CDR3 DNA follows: TGCGCCAGCAGCCAGGACTACAGCCCCAATCAGCCCCAGCATTTT.

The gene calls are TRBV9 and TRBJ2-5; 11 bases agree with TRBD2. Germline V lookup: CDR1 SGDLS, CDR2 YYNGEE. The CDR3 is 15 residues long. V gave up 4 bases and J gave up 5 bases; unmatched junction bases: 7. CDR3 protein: CASSFSGRADETQYF. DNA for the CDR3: TGTGCCAGCAGCTTTAGCGGGAGGGCCGATGAGACCCAGTACTTC.

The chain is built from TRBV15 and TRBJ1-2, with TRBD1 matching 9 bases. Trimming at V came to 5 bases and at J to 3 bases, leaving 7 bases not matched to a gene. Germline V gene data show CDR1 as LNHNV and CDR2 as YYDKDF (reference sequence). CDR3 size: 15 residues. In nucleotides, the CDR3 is TGTGCCACCAGCGCCTACAGGGGGCGAGACTATGGCTACACCTTC. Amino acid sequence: CATSAYRGRDYGYTF. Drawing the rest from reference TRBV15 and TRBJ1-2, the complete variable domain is DAMVIQNPRYQVTQFGKPVTLSCSQTLNHNVMYWYQQKSSQAPKLLFHYYDKDFNNEADTPDNFQSRRPNTSFCFLDIRSPGLGDTAMYLCATSAYRGRDYGYTFGSGTRLTVV.

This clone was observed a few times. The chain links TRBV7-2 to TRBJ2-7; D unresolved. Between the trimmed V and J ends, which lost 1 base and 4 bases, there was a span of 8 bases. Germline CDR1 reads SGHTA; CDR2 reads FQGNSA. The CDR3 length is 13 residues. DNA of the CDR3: TGTGCCAGCAGCTTAGAGGCGGAATACGAGCAGTACTTC. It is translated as CASSLEAEYEQYF.

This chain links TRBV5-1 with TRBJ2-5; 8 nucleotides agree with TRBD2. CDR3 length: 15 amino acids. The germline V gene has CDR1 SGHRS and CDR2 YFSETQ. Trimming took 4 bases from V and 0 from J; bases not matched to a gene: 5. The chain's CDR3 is CASSPEREYQETQYF. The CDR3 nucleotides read TGCGCCAGCAGCCCGGAGCGGGAGTACCAAGAGACCCAGTACTTC.

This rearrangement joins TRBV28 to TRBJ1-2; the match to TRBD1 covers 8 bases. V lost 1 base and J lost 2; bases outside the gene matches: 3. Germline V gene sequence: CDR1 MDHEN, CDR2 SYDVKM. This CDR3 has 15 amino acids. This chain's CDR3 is CASSLSPGGNYGYTF. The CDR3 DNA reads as TGTGCCAGCAGTTTATCGCCAGGGGGCAACTATGGCTACACCTTC.

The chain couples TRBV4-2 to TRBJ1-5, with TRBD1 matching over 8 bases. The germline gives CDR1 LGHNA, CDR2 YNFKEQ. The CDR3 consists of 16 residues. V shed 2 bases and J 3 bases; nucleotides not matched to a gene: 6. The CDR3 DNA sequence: TGTGCCAGCAGCCAAACCGGACAGGGCCACAATCAGCCCCAGCATTTT. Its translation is CASSQTGQGHNQPQHF.

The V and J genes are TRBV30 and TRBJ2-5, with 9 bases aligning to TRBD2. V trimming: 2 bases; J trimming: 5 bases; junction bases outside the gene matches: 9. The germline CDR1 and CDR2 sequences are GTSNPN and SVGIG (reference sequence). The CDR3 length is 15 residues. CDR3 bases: TGTGCCTGGAGTCAAGGGCTAGCGGGACGCGAGACCCAGTACTTC. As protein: CAWSQGLAGRETQYF. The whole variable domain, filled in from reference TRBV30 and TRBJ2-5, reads SQTIHQWPATLVQPVGSPLSLECTVEGTSNPNLYWYRQAAGRGLQLLFYSVGIGQISSEVPQNLSASRPQDRQFILSSKKLLLSDSGFYLCAWSQGLAGRETQYFGPGTRLLVL.